What follows are 15 T cell receptor beta chains derived from one specimen sequenced in a study of shared clonotypes between healthy human individuals. Sequencing used immunoSEQ multiplex PCR; TCRdb keeps in-frame clones, though not all of them. The sample records tens of thousands of clones, roughly three fifths being singletons. The sample was memory CD8+ T cells sorted from blood. Described subset: CD45RO+ cells pooled with CCR7-negative TemRA cells. The receptors were sampled from a man aged 30 to 39 in good health.

This chain links TRBV5-1 with TRBJ1-1; no clear D. V was clipped by 0 bases and J by 4 bases, with 19 bases between them. The V gene's germline CDR1 is SGHRS and CDR2 YFSETQ. The CDR3 runs 17 residues. The CDR3 here is CASSLVDGGRPLTEAFF. Here the CDR3 DNA reads TGCGCCAGCAGCTTGGTGGACGGTGGCAGACCCCTCACTGAAGCTTTCTTT. Complete variable domain (other parts from reference TRBV5-1 and TRBJ1-1): KAGVTQTPRYLIKTRGQQVTLSCSPISGHRSVSWYQQTPGQGLQFLFEYFSETQRNKGNFPGRFSGRQFSNSRSEMNVSTLELGDSALYLCASSLVDGGRPLTEAFFGQGTRLTVV.

This clone has at least ten counts. J is TRBJ1-2 and V is TRBV2; the D gene is possibly TRBD1 (5 bases). V was cut by 6 bases and J by 3 bases, with 17 bases left in between. The CDR3 loop spans 15 amino acids. Germline V gives CDR1 SNHLY, CDR2 FYNNEI. The CDR3 sequence: CASSLQDPVYYGYTF. CDR3 sequence (DNA): TGTGCCAGCAGCCTACAGGACCCTGTTTACTATGGCTACACCTTC.

This clone was detected only a few times. The rearrangement uses TRBV7-9 and TRBJ2-7, with 13 bases fitting TRBD2. Germline lookup yields CDR1 SEHNR and CDR2 FQNEAQ (reference sequence). The CDR3 is 15 amino acids. Trimming took 6 bases from V and 8 from J; bases not matched to a gene: 10. The CDR3 DNA reads TGTGCCAGCAGGTCGGGACTAGCGGGGCCCCCCCAGCAGTACTTC. Its protein product is CASRSGLAGPPQQYF.

A few counts support this clone. The V call is TRBV25-1, the J call TRBJ2-3, with TRBD2 matching 11 bases. V shed 2 bases, J shed 3 bases, and the junction held 1 base outside the gene matches. CDR1 is MGHDK, CDR2 SYGVNS, per germline. The CDR3 contains 15 residues. The CDR3 region has the DNA TGTGCCAGCAGTGAAACTAGCGGGAGAACAGATACGCAGTATTTT. It codes for CASSETSGRTDTQYF. The full variable domain, completed using reference TRBV25-1 and TRBJ2-3, is EADIYQTPRYLVIGTGKKITLECSQTMGHDKMYWYQQDPGMELHLIHYSYGVNSTEKGDLSSESTVSRIRTEHFPLTLESARPSHTSQYLCASSETSGRTDTQYFGPGTRLTVL.

CDR3 DNA: TGTGCCAGCAGCGTCGCAGGGACCTGGCCCAAGGAGCAGTTCTTC. Translated, it gives CASSVAGTWPKEQFF. The V gene is TRBV9, the J gene TRBJ2-1; D tentatively reads TRBD1 or TRBD2 (5 bases each). Per the germline V gene, CDR1 is SGDLS and CDR2 is YYNGEE. V was pared by 2 bases and J by 10 bases, with 19 bases between. The CDR3 covers 15 residues.

On this clone: This same CDR3 is encoded by further DNA sequences in the sample. The V call is TRBV28, the J call TRBJ2-7; D may be TRBD1 or TRBD2 (5 bases each). The CDR3 has 12 amino acids. Germline assignment: CDR1 MDHEN and CDR2 SYDVKM. Trimming stripped 2 bases from V and 5 bases from J, with 7 bases between. The CDR3 region has the DNA TGTGCCAGCAGTTTAAGGGGAGACGAGCAGTACTTC. Translated: CASSLRGDEQYF.

The chain links TRBV28 to TRBJ2-7; 7 positions agree with TRBD1. Per the germline V gene, CDR1 is MDHEN and CDR2 is SYDVKM. This CDR3 region has 16 residues. V trimming: 5 bases; J trimming: 5 bases; junction bases outside the gene matches: 15. CDR3 sequence (DNA): TGTGCCAGCAGTCCACATACAGGGGTTTATTCCGACGAGCAGTACTTC. This codes for CASSPHTGVYSDEQYF.

A note on this clone: Other DNA sequences in this sample translate to the same CDR3. J is TRBJ2-1 and V is TRBV6-1, with TRBD2 matching 11 bases. The J segment lost 3 bases and the V segment lost 2 bases, leaving 0 bases of the junction unmatched. The CDR3 contains 15 residues. Germline values: CDR1 MNHNS, CDR2 SASEGT. The CDR3 protein is CASSELAGGYNEQFF. The CDR3 DNA sequence: TGTGCCAGCAGTGAACTAGCGGGAGGCTACAATGAGCAGTTCTTC.

A note on this clone: A far larger clone is a single base away, which makes a read error likely. The chain has TRBV5-4 and TRBJ2-1; D tentatively reads TRBD1 or TRBD2 (5 bases each). V dropped 0 bases and J dropped 6 bases, with 16 bases sitting between them. This CDR3 is 16 amino acids long. Germline V gene lookup returns CDR1 SGHNT and CDR2 YYREEE (reference sequence). Here the CDR3 DNA reads TGTGCCAGCAGCTTGGGGGACGCCAGGTCTGGCAATGAGCAGTTCTTC. Its protein product is CASSLGDARSGNEQFF.

V usage is TRBV5-1 and J usage is TRBJ2-7, with TRBD2 identical over 8 bases. This CDR3 comprises 14 residues. Germline V gene sequence: CDR1 SGHRS, CDR2 YFSETQ. Trimming removed 4 bases from V and 7 bases from J; junction bases left unmatched: 10. The CDR3 reads CASSRGLENFEQYF. The CDR3 DNA is TGCGCCAGCAGCAGGGGACTAGAGAATTTTGAGCAGTACTTC.

The CDR3 DNA reads as TGCGCCACGGGGCCATCCGAGTACCAAGAGACCCAGTACTTC. This translates into CATGPSEYQETQYF. The chain links TRBV10-2 to TRBJ2-5; either TRBD1 or TRBD2 may supply D (5 bases each). The germline V and J ends were trimmed by 10 bases and 0 bases, with 15 bases remaining between them. The V gene's germline CDR1 is WSHSY and CDR2 SAAADI. There are 14 residues in the CDR3.

The chain employs TRBV19 and TRBJ2-3; 9 bases agree with TRBD1. The germline V gene encodes CDR1 LNHDA and CDR2 SQIVND (reference sequence). CDR3 size: 15 residues. The V and J ends lost 4 bases and 7 bases, in that order; junction bases with no gene match: 9. The CDR3 loop is CASSSPGTGTYTQYF. The CDR3 DNA is TGTGCCAGTAGTAGTCCTGGGACAGGGACATATACGCAGTATTTT.

This clone was seen only a few times. V is TRBV5-5 and J is TRBJ1-2; D gene ambiguous. V lost 5 bases to trimming and J lost 6 bases, with 8 bases between them. Germline V gene data show CDR1 as SGHKS and CDR2 as YYEKEE (reference sequence). CDR3 length equals 11 residues. The CDR3 here is CASSHRHGYTF. CDR3 in DNA: TGTGCCAGCAGTCACCGGCATGGCTACACCTTC.

As DNA, the CDR3 is TGTGCCAGCAGTCCCAGTCCGGGGGGGCAGTTCTTC. It encodes CASSPSPGGQFF. This chain joins TRBV6-5 and TRBJ2-1, with 7 bases identical to TRBD2. Trimming at V came to 5 bases and at J to 12 bases, leaving 7 bases not matched to a gene. This CDR3 has 12 residues. CDR1 MNHEY and CDR2 SVGAGI come from the germline V gene.

This clone was picked up a small number of times. The J gene is TRBJ1-1, the V gene TRBV21-1. TRBV21-1 is a pseudogene segment. The CDR3 is 11 amino acids. As DNA, the CDR3 is TGTGCCAGCAGCAAGGGGGTTGAAGCTTTCTTT. Translating gives CASSKGVEAFF.